A selection of T cell receptor beta chains follows, all from one sample in a study of cytomegalovirus exposure and HLA in healthy donors. The table came from immunoSEQ multiplex PCR; TCRdb's copy has only in-frame clones and leaves some out. The table lists more than 100,000 clones, 80% of them singletons. Sequenced input: PBMCs. The receptors derive from a man aged 35 to 55 in good health and CMV-seronegative. Both conserved end residues are part of each CDR3. Each record gives: CDR3 length, J gene, V gene, CDR3 protein.

14,TRBJ1-4,TRBV2,CASSEVTSNEKLFF
15,TRBJ2-2,TRBV6-5,CASSLTSGSGGELFF
16,TRBJ2-1,TRBV14,CASSPRLGTANNEQFF
16,TRBJ2-7,TRBV18,CASSPPGLAVSYEQYF
12,TRBJ2-3,TRBV28,CAGGSSSDTQYF
16,TRBJ2-5,TRBV27,CASSFMAGEPQETQYF
17,TRBJ2-2,TRBV5-8,CASSLQASGAYTGELFF
14,TRBJ2-1,TRBV5-1,CASSLASSYNEQFF
14,TRBJ2-5,TRBV5-6,CASSLERLGETQYF
16,TRBJ2-3,TRBV9,CASSVGASGSTDTQYF
15,TRBJ1-1,TRBV4-2,CATRDFSGGRTEAFF
14,TRBJ2-7,TRBV5-1,CASSGQGPPYEQYF
15,TRBJ1-2,TRBV6-1,CASRIRDSQLYGYTF
15,TRBJ1-1,TRBV5-4,CASSRVDRVNTEAFF
16,TRBJ2-1,TRBV18,CASSGNLAGGGNEQFF
15,TRBJ2-4,TRBV15,CATSRTGLAKNIQYF
17,TRBJ2-6,TRBV2,CASSEGWGSSGANVLTF
18,TRBJ1-6,TRBV18,CASSPALQGAAFNSPLHF
12,TRBJ2-1,TRBV30,CAWATGQSEQFF
14,TRBJ1-2,TRBV5-1,CASSPNRGQEGYTF
13,TRBJ2-2,TRBV10-1,CASRRTNTGELFF
15,TRBJ2-3,TRBV29-1,CSVVISGRSTDTQYF
18,TRBJ1-4,TRBV15,CATSRDGMAGPTNEKLFF
19,TRBJ2-7,TRBV2,CASSEVPSIPQYLFYEQYF
17,TRBJ2-1,TRBV28,CASSAGKQASSYNEQFF
12,TRBJ2-5,TRBV10-3,CAIKGGQETQYF
13,TRBJ1-1,TRBV11-2,CASSRYNRVRAFF
12,TRBJ1-2,TRBV10-3,CAISEGSQGYTF
15,TRBJ1-3,TRBV5-1,CASSLSQGGPDTIYF
15,TRBJ1-5,TRBV5-6,CASSLAQGKPQPQHF
13,TRBJ2-1,TRBV7-9,CASSLLQGAEQFF
15,TRBJ1-5,TRBV19,CASSIERGRGQPQHF
15,TRBJ2-1,TRBV6-6,CASSSIAGGGNEQFF
14,TRBJ2-7,TRBV6-6,CASCGTGGSDEQYF
15,TRBJ2-1,TRBV9,CASSPSGTVLNEQFF
15,TRBJ2-1,TRBV5-1,CASRATGTDYNEQFF
13,TRBJ1-1,TRBV2,CASGPRTGLEAFF
15,TRBJ2-7,TRBV5-1,CASSPGRQGAREQYF
14,TRBJ2-3,TRBV11-3,CASSPTSVTDTQYF
15,TRBJ2-7,TRBV4-1,CASSQPGQGYYEQYF
15,TRBJ2-3,TRBV5-1,CASSWRGVLADTQYF
16,TRBJ2-7,TRBV5-1,CASSPVVAGNSYEQYF
15,TRBJ2-5,TRBV28,CASSLPLAGGETQYF
15,TRBJ2-7,TRBV10-1,CASSEASGLAYEQYF